The rows below give T cell receptor beta chains drawn from one sample of a study of T-cell reconstitution after alpha-beta-depleted transplantation in children. Each CDR3 protein gets one entry after TCRdb re-called the PCR reads with MiXCR. This table holds 350,000 to 450,000 distinct CDR3 sequences, roughly 22% found once. The starting material was PBMCs from the stem cell graft donor, obtained from the stem cell graft. The receptors here all came from a human donor who donated a stem cell graft to a child with acute myeloid leukemia. The conserved cysteine and the conserved F or W are not part of the CDR3 here. Clone size is given for some rows only: seen once, a few or many times, or a class if the clone is expanded.

TRBV12-3/TRBV12-4,many,TRBJ2-5,ASSLVNQETQY
TRBV12-3/TRBV12-4,many,TRBJ1-1,ASSLWNTEAF
TRBV10-3,-,TRBJ2-3,AISDFSLSGTDTQY
TRBV4-2,-,TRBJ2-5,ASSQGGTRGGTQY
TRBV27,-,TRBJ1-4,ASSFPGDRDRPSTNEKLF
TRBV5-1,many,TRBJ2-7,ASSWRTSDPYEQY
TRBV29-1,few,TRBJ2-1,SVEDGVGVFNEQF
TRBV29-1,-,TRBJ1-2,SGRDNYGYT
TRBV7-2,-,TRBJ1-2,ASSPGQGVDGYT
TRBV5-1,-,TRBJ2-1,ASSKNHEQF
TRBV28,-,TRBJ2-3,ASSFEGDPTDTQY
TRBV7-2,-,TRBJ1-1,ASRRATGAYTEAF
TRBV7-3,few,TRBJ1-2,ASSLRAGEGFYGYT
TRBV20-1,few,TRBJ2-3,SAGISGSGTDTQY
TRBV28,-,TRBJ2-1,ASLAGGTLSYNEQF
TRBV5-1,-,TRBJ2-7,ASSFSSLSYEQY
TRBV20-1,-,TRBJ2-7,SAEASTSGSPEQY
TRBV2,-,TRBJ1-2,ASSDRGIGYGYT
TRBV9,many,TRBJ2-6,ASSTRDRGGPGANVLT
TRBV29-1,many,TRBJ2-1,SVERGAAFRMFQF
TRBV5-1,many,TRBJ2-1,ASSLGGGANEQF
TRBV29-1,-,TRBJ2-1,SVDKAYNEQF
TRBV6-2/TRBV6-3,-,TRBJ2-1,ASSYMGTSYNEQF
TRBV15,few,TRBJ1-5,ATSIHRDRGNQPQH
TRBV4-1,few,TRBJ2-3,ASSRGGLAGNTDTQY
TRBV5-1,many,TRBJ2-1,ASSLVVTDEQF
TRBV20-1,many,TRBJ2-1,SARSTGDVLNEQF
TRBV27,once,TRBJ2-3,ASSSQASGMTDTQY
TRBV13,many,TRBJ1-1,ASSRGQGGANTEAF
TRBV19,-,TRBJ2-2,ASSATGWDTGELF
TRBV20-1,-,TRBJ2-1,SASDGRAVYNEQF
TRBV7-9,few,TRBJ2-7,ASSLDPGLAGGLEQY
TRBV20-1,-,TRBJ1-5,SASVGENQPQH
TRBV20-1,-,TRBJ2-7,SARDGKYYEQY
TRBV27,few,TRBJ2-2,ASSPSLPNTGELF
TRBV24-1,-,TRBJ2-3,ATSDPQGYGKDTQY
TRBV2,-,TRBJ2-2,ARSPRVMDTGELF
TRBV20-1,-,TRBJ2-1,SATGGSYNEQF
TRBV20-1,-,TRBJ1-2,SAPLTGNGGYT
TRBV20-1,many,TRBJ2-7,SARDPRDILHYEQY
TRBV7-9,-,TRBJ2-7,ASSFVGSYEQY
TRBV7-8,-,TRBJ2-7,ASHGTGNSYEQY
TRBV20-1,few,TRBJ2-7,SANRAGGPGEQY
TRBV7-2,few,TRBJ1-2,ASSPIGTGTNYGYT
TRBV11-2,few,TRBJ2-2,ASSLGGLANTGELF
TRBV30,many,TRBJ2-3,AWSPPPRPSTDTQY
TRBV20-1,many,TRBJ2-7,SAFEQGGHEQY
TRBV27,-,TRBJ2-7,ASSLTWGGSYEQY
TRBV5-1,-,TRBJ2-7,ASSPDPQGLSYEQY
TRBV4-3,-,TRBJ2-3,ASSQETSGIADTQY
TRBV12-3/TRBV12-4,many,TRBJ1-5,ASSDSNQPQH